This is a list of T cell receptor beta chains from one sample in a study of T cell changes during pregnancy in multiple sclerosis. Data came from immunoSEQ multiplex PCR; TCRdb stores just in-frame clones and leaves some out. In the table there are under 70,000 clones, 90% of which are singletons. The starting material was peripheral blood, obtained in the third trimester of pregnancy. These receptors were obtained from a female donor in good health, enrolled as a control in a pregnancy study. Each CDR3 is given with its conserved first and last residue. The D gene is left open where the match is weak. Only part of the rows carry a size: once, few, many, or a class if the clone is expanded.

D | J | V | size | CDR3 | DNA
TRBD1 | TRBJ1-1 | TRBV28 | NA | CASSSSGTGGTEAFF | TGTGCCAGCAGTTCGTCCGGGACAGGGGGCACTGAAGCTTTCTTT
TRBD1 | TRBJ1-2 | TRBV11-3 | NA | CASSARLTGGGNYGYTF | TGTGCCAGCAGCGCCCGGTTGACAGGGGGCGGAAACTATGGCTACACCTTC
NA | TRBJ1-1 | TRBV27 | NA | CASSLTPMTATGAFF | TGTGCCAGCAGTTTAACACCTATGACAGCTACGGGAGCTTTCTTT
NA | TRBJ2-7 | TRBV30 | NA | CAWRESSSYEQYF | TGTGCCTGGAGGGAGAGCTCCTCCTACGAGCAGTACTTC
TRBD1 | TRBJ2-7 | TRBV19 | NA | CASRGQGSNYEQYF | TGTGCCAGTAGGGGACAGGGGTCGAACTACGAGCAGTACTTC
NA | TRBJ1-2 | TRBV5-5 | NA | CASSLEAVGAYGYTF | TGTGCCAGCAGCTTGGAAGCCGTGGGGGCCTATGGCTACACCTTC
TRBD2 | TRBJ2-7 | TRBV28 | NA | CASSRTSGVSYEQYF | TGTGCCAGCAGTCGTACTAGCGGGGTTTCCTACGAGCAGTACTTC
NA | TRBJ2-5 | TRBV5-1 | NA | CASSLAEEQETQYF | TGCGCCAGCAGCTTGGCAGAGGAGCAAGAGACCCAGTACTTC
NA | TRBJ1-1 | TRBV30 | NA | CARGREYTEAFF | TGTGCCCGAGGCCGGGAGTACACTGAAGCTTTCTTT
TRBD1 | TRBJ1-2 | TRBV30 | once | CAWSHRVSEAGGYGYTF | TGTGCCTGGAGTCACAGAGTCTCGGAGGCAGGGGGCTATGGCTACACCTTC
TRBD1 | TRBJ2-7 | TRBV6-5 | NA | CASTGTGMYEQYF | TGTGCCAGCACCGGGACAGGGATGTACGAGCAGTACTTC
TRBD1 | TRBJ1-1 | TRBV19 | NA | CASSIARTGNLQAFF | TGTGCCAGTAGTATAGCCCGGACAGGGAACCTCCAAGCTTTCTTT
NA | TRBJ1-1 | TRBV4-3 | NA | CASSAWEGGTEAFF | TGCGCCAGCAGCGCATGGGAGGGGGGCACTGAAGCTTTCTTT
NA | TRBJ2-2 | TRBV5-4 | NA | CASRLFGNTGELFF | TGTGCCAGCAGACTCTTTGGGAACACCGGGGAGCTGTTTTTT